The 10 T cell receptor beta chains below come from one sample, sequenced in a study of response to subunit inactivated influenza vaccine. TCRdb passed the RT-PCR reads through MiXCR, listing each CDR3 protein once. The sample contains about 500,000 distinct CDR3 sequences, 6% to 9% of which appear only once. The sequenced sample was PBMCs from blood, obtained around 25 months after vaccination. The receptors stem from a man aged 50 to 69 who received an inactivated influenza vaccine.

Many counts were recorded for this clonotype. The chain combines TRBV29-1 with TRBJ1-1; TRBD1 might be the D (5 bases). The V end was cut by 6 bases, the J end by 11 bases, with 16 bases between. CDR1 and CDR2 from the germline V gene are SQVTM and ANQGSEA. The CDR3 runs to 11 residues. The CDR3 spells CSVREEKGAFF. For the CDR3, the DNA is TGCAGCGTGAGAGAGGAGAAGGGGGCTTTCTTT.

At least ten counts were recorded for this clonotype. The V and J genes are TRBV15 and TRBJ2-1, with 11 bases aligning to TRBD2. The CDR3 is 14 residues long. The junction had 0 bases not matched to a gene; V was cut back by 1 base and J by 7 bases. Looked up from germline, CDR1 is LNHNV and CDR2 is YYDKDF (reference sequence). CDR3 region: CATSRGLAGNEQFF. The CDR3 region has the DNA TGTGCCACCAGCAGAGGACTAGCGGGAAATGAGCAGTTCTTC.

This chain uses TRBV5-1 with TRBJ2-5, with 9 bases fitting TRBD2. J was trimmed by 2 bases and V by 4 bases; bases with no gene match: 6. CDR3 size: 15 residues. Germline V gene data show CDR1 as SGHRS and CDR2 as YFSETQ. CDR3 DNA sequence: TGCGCCAGCAGCCAAGCGGGGGGTCCACAAGAGACCCAGTACTTC. Its translation: CASSQAGGPQETQYF.

This clonotype was detected many times. The chain combines TRBV14 with TRBJ2-1, with D maybe TRBD2 (5 bases). This CDR3 contains 17 residues. Germline CDR1 and CDR2: SGHDN and FVKESK. Trimming took off 0 bases at V and 1 base at J, with 13 bases between the two ends. CDR3 nucleotides: TGTGCCAGCAGCCAAGAAGTAGGGAGAAGGTCCTACAATGAGCAGTTCTTC. Translation gives CASSQEVGRRSYNEQFF. Filled out from reference TRBV14 and TRBJ2-1, the complete variable domain reads EAGVTQFPSHSVIEKGQTVTLRCDPISGHDNLYWYRRVMGKEIKFLLHFVKESKQDESGMPNNRFLAERTGGTYSTLKVQPAELEDSGVYFCASSQEVGRRSYNEQFFGPGTRLTVL.

This clonotype was recorded many times. CDR3 sequence: CASSLDRGTPGTDTQYF. CDR3 coding DNA: TGTGCCAGCAGCTTAGATCGGGGGACCCCAGGCACAGATACGCAGTATTTT. The chain joins TRBV11-2 to TRBJ2-3, with a tentative D call TRBD2 (6 bases). Germline V gene sequence: CDR1 SGHAT, CDR2 FQNNGV. The CDR3 extends over 17 amino acids. V lost 0 bases, J lost 1 base, and 14 bases lay in between.

This clonotype showed up many times. The chain uses TRBV5-1 and TRBJ1-4; no clear D gene. The CDR3 totals 12 residues. Trimming removed 3 bases at V and 5 bases at J, with 5 bases between. The germline gives CDR1 SGHRS, CDR2 YFSETQ. Written as DNA, the CDR3 is TGCGCCAGCAGCTCGGGAAATGAAAAACTGTTTTTT. It yields the protein CASSSGNEKLFF.

This clonotype was observed many times. This chain uses TRBV3-1 with TRBJ2-7; D gene uncertain. Trimming pared 1 base from V and 6 bases from J, leaving 7 bases between. This CDR3 comprises 12 residues. Germline V gene data show CDR1 as LGHDT and CDR2 as YNNKEL (reference sequence). The DNA of the CDR3 is TGTGCCAGCAGCCAAGGGCCGTCCGAGCAGTACTTC. Protein product: CASSQGPSEQYF.

This clonotype appeared a few times. The V and J genes are TRBV27 and TRBJ2-2; D might be TRBD2 (6 bases). Trimming took off 4 bases at V and 5 bases at J, with 14 bases between the two ends. This CDR3 region has 15 residues. CDR1 and CDR2 (germline): MNHEY, SMNVEV (reference sequence). The CDR3 protein is CASSSLGGVTGELFF. The CDR3 DNA is TGTGCCAGCAGTTCCTTGGGGGGTGTGACCGGGGAGCTGTTTTTT.

This clonotype was detected ten times or more. The chain uses TRBV20-1 and TRBJ2-7; 10 positions match TRBD1. Per the germline V gene, CDR1 is DFQATT and CDR2 is SNEGSKA (reference sequence). Trimming at V came to 1 base and at J to 5 bases, leaving 5 bases not matched to a gene. This CDR3 contains 14 residues. The CDR3 sequence: CSARVAGQGNEQYF. DNA for the CDR3: TGCAGTGCTAGAGTAGCGGGACAGGGGAACGAGCAGTACTTC.

V and J are TRBV9 and TRBJ2-7; 9 bases agree with TRBD1. V shed 3 bases, J shed 2 bases, and the junction held 3 bases outside the gene matches. This CDR3 contains 14 residues. CDR1 and CDR2 from the germline V gene are SGDLS and YYNGEE. CDR3 sequence: CASSGGTGTYEQYF. In DNA, the CDR3 is TGTGCCAGCAGCGGGGGGACAGGGACCTACGAGCAGTACTTC. Complete variable domain (other parts from reference TRBV9 and TRBJ2-7): DSGVTQTPKHLITATGQRVTLRCSPRSGDLSVYWYQQSLDQGLQFLIQYYNGEERAKGNILERFSAQQFPDLHSELNLSSLELGDSALYFCASSGGTGTYEQYFGPGTRLTVT.